This T cell receptor beta chain appears in the sequencing data of a study of early T cells in non-severe SARS-CoV-2 infection. Study-wide background: Chains from this unsorted whole-blood bulk RNA could not be paired.

Germline-derived CDR1 and CDR2 are MNHGY and SAAAGT. There are 10 residues in the CDR3. Trimming left V 7 bases short and J 5 bases short, with 6 bases between. Separate cDNA molecules each had unique molecular identifiers attached to them. One entry per CDR3 protein results from TCRdb running MiXCR on the 5' RACE reads. The top ten clones hold approximately 5.5% of a sample with approximately 66,000 distinct CDR3 sequences, less than 15% of them seen once. Notes on the study in general: Using VDJdb, the matching emphasized anti-spike CD8 responses while missing private and CD4 specificities.

Remarks on this clonotype: Antigen specificity is unknown.

This rearrangement joins TRBV6-8 to TRBJ2-7, with D hard to call. The TCR sequence derives from an adult who was a healthcare worker with PCR-confirmed SARS-CoV-2 infection or an uninfected control (not recorded which). Sequenced sample: whole blood. Written as DNA, the CDR3 is TGTGCCAGCACTAGACACGAGCAGTACTTC. Translated, it gives CASTRHEQYF.